Each of the 24 T cell receptor beta chains below was sequenced from the same sample in a study of graft-versus-host responses after intestinal transplantation. Responder cells labeled with CFSE (200,000) were co-plated with irradiated stimulator cells labeled with violet dye (200,000). Libraries were prepared by immunoSEQ multiplex PCR; TCRdb keeps only in-frame clonotypes and omits some of them. The data hold over 8,500 clones, with more than 25% observed a single time. Sequencing was performed on alloreactive CD8+ T cells from a mixed lymphocyte reaction culture, taken before intestinal transplant. Subset described: CFSE-low proliferating T cells sorted from roughly 6-day pre-transplant mixed lymphocyte reaction (GvH or HvG direction). The receptors come from a human patient who received an intestinal transplant.

This clone is labeled medium-sized. This sequence joins TRBV27 and TRBJ1-2; weak D call: TRBD1 (5 bases). CDR3 length: 14 residues. Trimming shortened V by 3 bases and J by 7 bases, and 15 bases separated the two germline ends. Germline V gives CDR1 MNHEY, CDR2 SMNVEV (reference sequence). The CDR3: CASSFGGKSSGYTF. CDR3 bases: TGTGCCAGCAGTTTCGGGGGGAAGTCTAGTGGCTACACCTTC.

This chain uses TRBV4-1 with TRBJ2-5; D possibly corresponds to TRBD2 (5 bases). CDR1 and CDR2 (germline): MGHRA, YSYEKL. The CDR3 covers 14 residues. Trimming removed 2 bases at V and 2 bases at J, with 9 bases between. The CDR3 sequence: CASSQSIAQETQYF. DNA for the CDR3: TGCGCCAGCAGCCAATCGATAGCGCAAGAGACCCAGTACTTC.

This clone has just a few counts. This chain connects TRBV6-5 to TRBJ2-1, with 10 nucleotides matching TRBD1. With 0 bases clipped from V and 5 bases from J, the junction kept 4 bases outside the gene matches. The CDR3 has 16 residues. Germline lookup yields CDR1 MNHEY and CDR2 SVGAGI. CDR3 coding DNA: TGTGCCAGCAGTTACTCGGGGGGACAGGGGAACAATGAGCAGTTCTTC. It codes for CASSYSGGQGNNEQFF.

The chain recombines TRBV9 with TRBJ2-3; TRBD2 matches at 9 bases. V was pared by 0 bases and J by 1 base, with 6 bases of the junction left unmatched. Germline CDR1 is SGDLS and CDR2 is YYNGEE. This CDR3 comprises 17 residues. The CDR3 reads CASSVAWSSGGTDTQYF. Here the CDR3 DNA reads TGTGCCAGCAGCGTAGCCTGGTCTAGCGGGGGCACAGATACGCAGTATTTT.

This chain connects TRBV4-1 to TRBJ2-7, with TRBD1 matching 7 bases. Per germline, CDR1 MGHRA and CDR2 YSYEKL. J lost 3 bases, V lost 8 bases, and 4 bases had no gene match. The CDR3 consists of 12 residues. The CDR3 sequence is CASGDSDYEQYF. The CDR3 DNA sequence: TGCGCCAGCGGGGACAGCGACTACGAGCAGTACTTC.

This clone was seen once. V and J are TRBV5-6 and TRBJ1-1; D gene unclear. Germline V gene sequence: CDR1 SGHDT, CDR2 YYEEEE. V dropped 4 bases and J dropped 0 bases, with 10 bases sitting between them. This CDR3 region has 14 residues. The CDR3 DNA follows: TGTGCCAGCAGCCCCCTGCAGATGAACACTGAAGCTTTCTTT. Amino acid sequence: CASSPLQMNTEAFF.

This clone is deemed medium-sized. This chain uses TRBV10-1 with TRBJ2-7, with D maybe TRBD1 (6 bases). Germline V gives CDR1 WNHNN, CDR2 SYGVQD (reference sequence). The length of the CDR3 is 13 residues. Trimming stripped 4 bases from V and 2 bases from J, with 9 bases between. CDR3 sequence: CASSGQETYEQYF. The CDR3 DNA is TGCGCCAGCAGTGGACAGGAGACCTACGAGCAGTACTTC.

This clone has a handful of counts. The chain combines TRBV7-9 with TRBJ2-1; 14 bases are a match to TRBD2. V trimming: 7 bases; J trimming: 8 bases; junction bases outside the gene matches: 10. CDR1 SEHNR and CDR2 FQNEAQ come from the germline V gene (reference sequence). The CDR3 spans 16 residues. CDR3 sequence: CASTGQGLAGAHEQFF. The CDR3 bases are TGTGCCAGCACAGGCCAGGGACTAGCGGGGGCTCATGAGCAGTTCTTC. The full variable domain, its missing parts supplied by reference TRBV7-9 and TRBJ2-1, is DTGVSQNPRHKITKRGQNVTFRCDPISEHNRLYWYRQTLGQGPEFLTYFQNEAQLEKSRLLSDRFSAERPKGSFSTLEIQRTEQGDSAMYLCASTGQGLAGAHEQFFGPGTRLTVL.

The chain employs TRBV5-1 and TRBJ2-1; TRBD2 aligns across 7 bases. V dropped 7 bases and J dropped 7; count of bases not matched to a gene: 11. The germline gives CDR1 SGHRS, CDR2 YFSETQ. The CDR3 covers 14 residues. CDR3 protein: CASSYSREGNEQFF. The CDR3 DNA sequence: TGCGCCAGCTCCTACTCCAGGGAGGGGAATGAGCAGTTCTTC.

By sample share, this clone is medium-sized (0.01 to 0.1%). Germline is not matched at one junction end, which may reflect a read error. The V and J genes are TRBV7-7 and TRBJ2-7; TRBD1 might be the D (7 bases). The germline V gene encodes CDR1 SSHAT and CDR2 FNYEAQ (reference sequence). CDR3 size: 14 residues. The CDR3, as DNA: TGTGCTAGCAGCTTAGGGGGCCAGGGAGGCGAGCAGTACTTC. It yields the protein CASSLGGQGGEQYF.

The gene calls are TRBV7-2 and TRBJ1-2, with TRBD1 matching 9 bases. The trim removed 3 bases at V and 8 bases at J, leaving 7 bases unmatched. The CDR3 is made up of 14 amino acids. Germline lookup yields CDR1 SGHTA and CDR2 FQGNSA. The CDR3 DNA reads as TGTGCCAGCAGCTTGTGGGACAGGGTGGGGGGCTACACCTTC. Translated, it gives CASSLWDRVGGYTF.

This clone was picked up a small number of times. This chain connects TRBV2 to TRBJ2-1; no firm D call. This CDR3 has 13 amino acids. CDR1 and CDR2 from the germline V gene are SNHLY and FYNNEI. Trimming left V 4 bases short and J 6 bases short, with 10 bases between. The CDR3 loop is CASSGPLGNEQFF. CDR3 bases: TGTGCCAGCAGTGGCCCACTTGGCAATGAGCAGTTCTTC.

This chain links TRBV6-1 with TRBJ2-7; D not certain. This CDR3 is built from 11 residues. The ends were cut back, 5 bases at V and 7 bases at J, with 9 bases in the middle. Per the germline V gene, CDR1 is MNHNS and CDR2 is SASEGT. The chain's CDR3 is CASSRSWEQYF. CDR3 DNA sequence: TGTGCCAGCAGTCGAAGCTGGGAGCAGTACTTC.

By share of the sample, this clone is medium-sized. This sequence joins TRBV19 and TRBJ2-2, with 7 bases matching TRBD1. Germline V lookup: CDR1 LNHDA, CDR2 SQIVND (reference sequence). This CDR3 has 13 amino acids. Trimming cost V 10 bases and J 5 bases; bases outside gene matches: 7. DNA of the CDR3: TGTGCCACCTTAACAGGGGATACCGGGGAGCTGTTTTTT. Encoded protein: CATLTGDTGELFF. Full variable domain (remainder filled in from reference TRBV19 and TRBJ2-2): DGGITQSPKYLFRKEGQNVTLSCEQNLNHDAMYWYRQDPGQGLRLIYYSQIVNDFQKGDIAEGYSVSREKKESFPLTVTSAQKNPTAFYLCATLTGDTGELFFGEGSRLTVL.

The chain has TRBV19 and TRBJ1-1; perhaps TRBD1 as D (6 bases). Germline CDR1 is LNHDA and CDR2 is SQIVND (reference sequence). V lost 10 bases and J 2 bases, leaving 11 bases between the germline ends. The CDR3 has 12 residues. The CDR3: CATMTGNTEAFF. DNA of the CDR3: TGTGCCACCATGACAGGTAACACTGAAGCTTTCTTT.

This clone was found a few times. This rearrangement joins TRBV4-1 to TRBJ1-1; a possible D gene is TRBD1 (5 bases). Germline CDR1 MGHRA, CDR2 YSYEKL. V gave up 1 base and J gave up 8 bases, with 17 bases separating them. The CDR3 covers 15 residues. The CDR3 DNA follows: TGCGCCAGCAGCCAAGGCATGGGGGGGGATTTGGAAGCTTTCTTT. This sequence encodes CASSQGMGGDLEAFF.

V usage is TRBV28 and J usage is TRBJ1-1; no definite D call. The germline CDR1 and CDR2 sequences are MDHEN and SYDVKM. This CDR3 is built from 14 residues. V lost 3 bases and J 1 base, leaving 9 bases between the germline ends. This chain's CDR3 is CASSLGSGNTEAFF. CDR3 bases: TGTGCCAGCAGTTTGGGTTCAGGGAACACTGAAGCTTTCTTT.

Regarding this clone: Since a much larger clone is just one base distant, this may be a read error. The sample contains more than one DNA sequence encoding this CDR3. V is TRBV4-1 and J is TRBJ2-7; TRBD1 matches at 9 bases. V trimming: 0 bases; J trimming: 3 bases; junction bases outside the gene matches: 6. The CDR3 runs to 16 residues. CDR1 and CDR2 from the germline V gene are MGHRA and YSYEKL. The chain's CDR3 is CASSQDIGTGFYEQYF. The CDR3 region has the DNA TGCGCCAGCAGCCAAGATATCGGGACAGGGTTCTACGAGCAGTACTTC.

This clone was counted between two and nine times. The genes are TRBV7-2 and TRBJ1-1; 9 positions match TRBD1. The ends lost 5 bases at V and 5 bases at J; junction bases unmatched: 9. This CDR3 contains 15 residues. Germline V lookup: CDR1 SGHTA, CDR2 FQGNSA. CDR3 sequence reads: CASSPTGGGWTEAFF. The CDR3 nucleotides read TGTGCCAGCAGCCCAACAGGGGGCGGGTGGACTGAAGCTTTCTTT.

Sample share makes this clone medium-sized. V is TRBV9 and J is TRBJ1-1; the match to TRBD1 covers 8 bases. Trimming took 4 bases from V and 1 from J; bases not matched to a gene: 6. The CDR3 covers 15 residues. Germline CDR1 reads SGDLS; CDR2 reads YYNGEE. CDR3 sequence reads: CASSHIGTGNTEAFF. CDR3 sequence (DNA): TGTGCCAGCAGCCATATCGGGACAGGGAACACTGAAGCTTTCTTT.

The V gene is TRBV7-2, the J gene TRBJ2-7, with TRBD1 identical over 9 bases. The junction had 9 bases not matched to a gene; V was cut back by 5 bases and J by 7 bases. Germline V CDR1 and CDR2: SGHTA, FQGNSA. The CDR3 totals 14 residues. The CDR3 loop is CASSLTGGGWEQYF. Here the CDR3 DNA reads TGTGCCAGCAGCCTCACAGGGGGCGGGTGGGAGCAGTACTTC.

This chain connects TRBV18 to TRBJ2-7; 7 bases fit TRBD2. In germline, CDR1 is KGHSH, CDR2 LQKENI. V trimming: 3 bases; J trimming: 0 bases; junction bases outside the gene matches: 2. The CDR3 length is 14 residues. The CDR3 DNA is TGTGCCAGCTCACCTGGGGGGGGCTCCTACGAGCAGTACTTC. Translated, it gives CASSPGGGSYEQYF.

This clone has just a few counts. This chain joins TRBV18 and TRBJ1-2; D is ambiguous. Per germline, CDR1 KGHSH and CDR2 LQKENI. V was shortened by 4 bases and J by 4 bases, with 7 bases between the two germline ends. This CDR3 has 12 amino acids. Here the CDR3 DNA reads TGTGCCAGCTCACGTATCCCCTATGGCTACACCTTC. Its protein is CASSRIPYGYTF.

This clone has a handful of counts. The chain employs TRBV4-2 and TRBJ2-5; 12 nucleotides agree with TRBD1. The CDR3 spans 18 residues. V shed 4 bases and J 1 base; nucleotides not matched to a gene: 10. Germline assignment: CDR1 LGHNA and CDR2 YNFKEQ. Written as DNA, the CDR3 is TGTGCCAGCAGCCCCGGGACAGGGGGCGTCCTCTTCCAAGAGACCCAGTACTTC. Translating gives CASSPGTGGVLFQETQYF.